These 8 T cell receptor beta chains originate from one sample sequenced in a study of shared T cell receptors in the human thymus. Measured with immunoSEQ multiplex PCR; TCRdb has only the in-frame clones, and not every one. The sample shows about 660,000 clones, about 87% of them seen only once. The sample also formed part of further work on human thymus T cells.

Source material: thymocytes. The receptors come from a boy under two years old with a congenital heart defect.

The chain uses TRBV29-1 and TRBJ2-1; TRBD2 matches 12 bases. This CDR3 has 18 amino acids. V shed 1 base and J 3 bases; nucleotides not matched to a gene: 10. CDR1 is SQVTM and CDR2 is ANQGSEA in the germline V gene. Here the CDR3 DNA reads TGCAGCGTTGAAGGGACTAGCGGGACCCAGATCTTCTACAATGAGCAGTTCTTC. Amino acid sequence: CSVEGTSGTQIFYNEQFF.

The chain combines TRBV11-2 with TRBJ2-7; 8 nucleotides line up with TRBD1. This CDR3 is 15 amino acids long. V trimming: 3 bases; J trimming: 4 bases; junction bases outside the gene matches: 8. Germline V CDR1 and CDR2: SGHAT, FQNNGV. CDR3 sequence: CASSFGTGFGYEQYF. CDR3 nucleotide sequence: TGTGCCAGCAGCTTTGGGACAGGCTTTGGGTACGAGCAGTACTTC. Full variable domain (missing parts from reference TRBV11-2 and TRBJ2-7): EAGVAQSPRYKIIEKRQSVAFWCNPISGHATLYWYQQILGQGPKLLIQFQNNGVVDDSQLPKDRFSAERLKGVDSTLKIQPAKLEDSAVYLCASSFGTGFGYEQYFGPGTRLTVT.

This clone showed up just a few times. This chain joins TRBV7-2 and TRBJ1-4; 8 bases fit TRBD1. With 8 bases clipped from V and 8 bases from J, the junction kept 7 bases outside the gene matches. CDR3 length equals 13 residues. Per the germline V gene, CDR1 is SGHTA and CDR2 is FQGNSA. This chain's CDR3 is CASGARGHEKLFF. Written as DNA, the CDR3 is TGTGCCAGCGGGGCCAGGGGGCACGAAAAACTGTTTTTT. Looking up the rest from reference TRBV7-2 and TRBJ1-4 gives the full variable domain: GAGVSQSPSNKVTEKGKDVELRCDPISGHTALYWYRQSLGQGLEFLIYFQGNSAPDKSGLPSDRFSAERTGGSVSTLTIQRTQQEDSAVYLCASGARGHEKLFFGSGTQLSVL.

The V and J genes are TRBV5-1 and TRBJ1-4, with 7 nucleotides matching TRBD1. The CDR3 length is 14 residues. The J segment lost 7 bases and the V segment lost 1 base, leaving 4 bases of the junction unmatched. Germline CDR1 and CDR2: SGHRS and YFSETQ. The CDR3 bases are TGCGCCAGCAGCTTGACGGCAGGGGGTGAAAAACTGTTTTTT. Protein sequence: CASSLTAGGEKLFF.

CDR3 amino acids: CASSFKREGRSYEQYF. The CDR3 DNA reads as TGCGCCAGCAGCTTCAAGCGGGAGGGCCGGTCCTACGAGCAGTACTTC. The rearrangement uses TRBV5-1 and TRBJ2-7; 10 nucleotides agree with TRBD2. V was pared by 2 bases and J by 1 base, with 6 bases of the junction left unmatched. Germline lookup yields CDR1 SGHRS and CDR2 YFSETQ. This CDR3 comprises 16 residues. The full variable domain, completed using reference TRBV5-1 and TRBJ2-7, is KAGVTQTPRYLIKTRGQQVTLSCSPISGHRSVSWYQQTPGQGLQFLFEYFSETQRNKGNFPGRFSGRQFSNSRSEMNVSTLELGDSALYLCASSFKREGRSYEQYFGPGTRLTVT.

The chain recombines TRBV12-5 with TRBJ2-7, with 15 nucleotides matching TRBD2. V was clipped by 5 bases and J by 2 bases; unmatched bases: 7. Germline V lookup: CDR1 LGHNT, CDR2 FRNRAP. CDR3 length equals 17 residues. CDR3 bases: TGTGCTAGTGGTCGCTCGGGACTAGCGGGGGGCCCCTACGAGCAGTACTTC. Amino acid sequence: CASGRSGLAGGPYEQYF.

J is TRBJ1-3 and V is TRBV6-5; perhaps TRBD1 as D (5 bases). The CDR3 extends over 14 amino acids. V lost 6 bases and J lost 2, with 11 bases in between. Germline lookup yields CDR1 MNHEY and CDR2 SVGAGI. This CDR3 reads CASSNRKTGNTIYF. CDR3 DNA sequence: TGTGCCAGCAGCAACAGGAAAACTGGAAACACCATATATTTT.

The V gene is TRBV28, the J gene TRBJ2-2; maybe TRBD2 (5 bases). The CDR3 spans 15 residues. Germline CDR1 MDHEN, CDR2 SYDVKM. Trimming shortened V by 10 bases and J by 1 base, and 16 bases separated the two germline ends. CDR3 bases: TGTGCCATCGGTACAACACGGGGGAACACCGGGGAGCTGTTTTTT. Translated: CAIGTTRGNTGELFF.